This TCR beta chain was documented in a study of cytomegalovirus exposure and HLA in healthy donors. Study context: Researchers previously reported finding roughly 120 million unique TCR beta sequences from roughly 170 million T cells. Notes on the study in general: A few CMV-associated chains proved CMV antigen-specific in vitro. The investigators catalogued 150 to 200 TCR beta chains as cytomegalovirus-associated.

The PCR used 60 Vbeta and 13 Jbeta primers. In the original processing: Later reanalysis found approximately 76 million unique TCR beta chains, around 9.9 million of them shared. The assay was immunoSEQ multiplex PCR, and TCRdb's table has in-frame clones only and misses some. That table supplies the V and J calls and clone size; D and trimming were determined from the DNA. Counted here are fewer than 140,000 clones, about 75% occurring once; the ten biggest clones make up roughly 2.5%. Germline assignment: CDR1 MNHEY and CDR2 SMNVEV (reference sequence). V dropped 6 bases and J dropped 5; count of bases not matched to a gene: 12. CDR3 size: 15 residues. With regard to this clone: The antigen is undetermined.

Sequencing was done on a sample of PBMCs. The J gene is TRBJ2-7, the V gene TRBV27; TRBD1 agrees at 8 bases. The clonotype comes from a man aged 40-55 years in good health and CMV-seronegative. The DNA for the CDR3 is TGTGCCAGCAGCTTAACCGGGACAGGCCTCAACGAGCAGTACTTC. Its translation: CASSLTGTGLNEQYF.